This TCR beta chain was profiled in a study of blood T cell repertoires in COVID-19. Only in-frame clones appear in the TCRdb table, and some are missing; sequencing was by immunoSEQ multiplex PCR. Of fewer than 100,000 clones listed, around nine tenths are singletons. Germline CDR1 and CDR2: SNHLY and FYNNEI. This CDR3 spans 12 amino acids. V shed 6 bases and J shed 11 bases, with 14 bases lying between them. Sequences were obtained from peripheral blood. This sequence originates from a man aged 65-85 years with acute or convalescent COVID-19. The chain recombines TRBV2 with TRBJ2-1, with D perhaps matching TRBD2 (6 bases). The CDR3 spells CASRSGLGKQFF. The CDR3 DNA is TGTGCCAGCAGGTCGGGACTCGGCAAGCAGTTCTTC.